This T cell receptor beta chain was identified in a study of blood T cell repertoires in COVID-19. On the study more broadly: Samples taken during acute and convalescent COVID-19 were collected in the United States, Italy and Spain. Nucleic acid was either cDNA or gDNA, and it came from T cells, B-cell-depleted T cells, or PBMCs.

Per the germline V gene, CDR1 is SGHKS and CDR2 is YYEKEE (reference sequence). The V and J ends lost 4 bases and 4 bases respectively, with 15 bases between them. The CDR3 totals 14 residues. Study processing details: Counts of nucleated cells, estimated from reference gene primer amplification, were obtained. Sequenced by immunoSEQ multiplex PCR; TCRdb stores in-frame clones only, minus some. V and J calls and clone size follow that table, whereas D and trimming were derived from the DNA. The sample shows roughly 24,000 clones, around 83% of them seen only once. Sequencing was carried out using peripheral blood. The J gene is TRBJ2-7, the V gene TRBV5-5; TRBD1 might be the D (6 bases). The sequence was collected from a man in his 70s with acute or convalescent COVID-19. This CDR3 reads CASSRGRGRYEQYF. DNA for the CDR3: TGTGCCAGCAGCCGGGGCAGGGGAAGATACGAGCAGTACTTC.